This T cell receptor beta chain originates from a study of shared T cell receptors in the human thymus. V was shortened by 3 bases and J by 4 bases, with 8 bases between the two germline ends. The germline V gene has CDR1 MRHNA and CDR2 SNTAGT. The CDR3 is made up of 13 amino acids. Profiling relied on immunoSEQ multiplex PCR, and the TCRdb table lists in-frame clones only, not all of them. The sample has roughly 560,000 clones, about 80% seen once; the top ten hold around 0.012%. Separately, the same data were catalogued under a study of human thymus T cells. That work states: The thymus tissue came from resections taken during corrective heart surgery. Within thymic and blood repertoires, V and J gene usage appeared to be biased. Unrelated people showed highly overlapping thymic repertoires, related research reported.

J is TRBJ2-3 and V is TRBV6-4, with TRBD1 as a possible D gene (6 bases). The origin of this receptor is a boy younger than two with a congenital heart defect. Sequenced material: thymocytes. CDR3 in amino acids: CASSDGGPDTQYF. CDR3 coding DNA: TGTGCCAGCAGTGATGGGGGCCCAGATACGCAGTATTTT.